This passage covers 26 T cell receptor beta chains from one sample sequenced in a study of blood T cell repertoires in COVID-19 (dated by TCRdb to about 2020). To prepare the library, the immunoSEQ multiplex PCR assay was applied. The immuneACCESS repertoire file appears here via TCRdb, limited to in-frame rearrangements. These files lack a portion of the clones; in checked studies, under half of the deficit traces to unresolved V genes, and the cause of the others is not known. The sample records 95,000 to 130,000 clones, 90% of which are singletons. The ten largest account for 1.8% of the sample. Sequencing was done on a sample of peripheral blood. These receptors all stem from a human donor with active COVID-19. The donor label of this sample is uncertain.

CDR3 sequence: CATSRGRGGVETQYF. The DNA for the CDR3 is TGTGCCACCAGCAGAGGGCGGGGGGGCGTCGAGACCCAGTACTTC. The chain couples TRBV15 to TRBJ2-5, with 9 nucleotides matching TRBD2. CDR1 LNHNV and CDR2 YYDKDF come from the germline V gene (reference sequence). CDR3 length equals 15 residues. V was pared by 1 base and J by 5 bases, with 5 bases of the junction left unmatched.

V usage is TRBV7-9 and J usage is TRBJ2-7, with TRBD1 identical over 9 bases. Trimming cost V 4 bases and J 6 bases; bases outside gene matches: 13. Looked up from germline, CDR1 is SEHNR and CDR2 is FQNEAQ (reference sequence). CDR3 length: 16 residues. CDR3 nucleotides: TGTGCCAGCAGCTCCCCTTCAACAGGGGGCTCTTCCGAGCAGTACTTC. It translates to CASSSPSTGGSSEQYF.

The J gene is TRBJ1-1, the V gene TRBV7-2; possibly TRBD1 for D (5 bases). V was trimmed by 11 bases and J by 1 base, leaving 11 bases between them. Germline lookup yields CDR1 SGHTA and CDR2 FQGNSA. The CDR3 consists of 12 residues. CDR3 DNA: TGTGCCTCAGGGAGGGGGAACACTGAAGCTTTCTTT. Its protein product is CASGRGNTEAFF.

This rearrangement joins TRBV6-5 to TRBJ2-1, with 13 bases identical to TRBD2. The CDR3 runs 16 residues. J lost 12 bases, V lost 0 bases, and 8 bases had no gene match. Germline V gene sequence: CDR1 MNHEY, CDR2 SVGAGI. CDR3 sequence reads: CASSYSRTSGGAAQFF. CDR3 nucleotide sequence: TGTGCCAGCAGTTACTCGAGAACTAGCGGGGGGGCTGCGCAGTTCTTC.

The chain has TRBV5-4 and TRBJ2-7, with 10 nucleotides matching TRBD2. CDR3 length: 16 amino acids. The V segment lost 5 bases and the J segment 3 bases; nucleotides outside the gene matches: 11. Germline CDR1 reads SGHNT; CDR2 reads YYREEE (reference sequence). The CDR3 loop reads CASSSPSGGAGYEQYF. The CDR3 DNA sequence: TGTGCCAGCAGTTCCCCAAGCGGGGGGGCCGGCTACGAGCAGTACTTC.

In DNA form, the CDR3 reads TGTGCCAGCAGCTTAGGGTCCTCGGCAGATACGCAGTATTTT. As protein: CASSLGSSADTQYF. The V gene is TRBV11-2, the J gene TRBJ2-3; no firm D call. CDR1 is SGHAT, CDR2 FQNNGV, per germline. This CDR3 is built from 14 residues. V lost 1 base and J lost 4, with 9 bases in between.

The CDR3 spells CASSLEQSSGNTIYF. As DNA, the CDR3 is TGTGCCAGCAGCTTGGAACAGAGCTCTGGAAACACCATATATTTT. The rearrangement links TRBV5-6 to TRBJ1-3; D is undetermined. The CDR3 is 15 residues long. Germline loops: CDR1 SGHDT, CDR2 YYEEEE. With 0 bases removed from V and 0 bases from J, the gap between germline ends came to 7 bases.

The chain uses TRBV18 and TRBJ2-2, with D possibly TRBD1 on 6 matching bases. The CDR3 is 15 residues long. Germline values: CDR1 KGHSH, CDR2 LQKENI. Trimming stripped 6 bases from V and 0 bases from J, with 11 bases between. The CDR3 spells CASSNRQANTGELFF. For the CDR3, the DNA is TGTGCCAGCTCTAACAGACAGGCGAACACCGGGGAGCTGTTTTTT.

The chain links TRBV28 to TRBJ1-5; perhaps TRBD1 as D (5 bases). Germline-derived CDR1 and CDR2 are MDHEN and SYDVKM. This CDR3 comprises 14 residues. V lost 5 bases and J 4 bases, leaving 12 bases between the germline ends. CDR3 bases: TGTGCCAGCAGTCCTAGGGGATCTAATCAGCCCCAGCATTTT. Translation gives CASSPRGSNQPQHF. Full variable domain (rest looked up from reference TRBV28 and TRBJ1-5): DVKVTQSSRYLVKRTGEKVFLECVQDMDHENMFWYRQDPGLGLRLIYFSYDVKMKEKGDIPEGYSVSREKKERFSLILESASTNQTSMYLCASSPRGSNQPQHFGDGTRLSIL.

CDR3 bases: TGTGCCAGCTCACCACGGGGACGGGGGTACAATGAGCAGTTCTTC. Its protein is CASSPRGRGYNEQFF. The J gene is TRBJ2-1, the V gene TRBV18; D is possibly TRBD2 (6 bases). V lost 1 base and J lost 4, with 11 bases in between. CDR1 is KGHSH, CDR2 LQKENI, per germline. The CDR3 is made up of 15 amino acids.

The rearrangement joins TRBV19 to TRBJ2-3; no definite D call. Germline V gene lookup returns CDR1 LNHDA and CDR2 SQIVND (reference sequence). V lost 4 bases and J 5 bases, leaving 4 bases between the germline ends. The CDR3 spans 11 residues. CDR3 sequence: CASSTRDTQYF. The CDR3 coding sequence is TGTGCCAGTAGTACCAGAGATACGCAGTATTTT.

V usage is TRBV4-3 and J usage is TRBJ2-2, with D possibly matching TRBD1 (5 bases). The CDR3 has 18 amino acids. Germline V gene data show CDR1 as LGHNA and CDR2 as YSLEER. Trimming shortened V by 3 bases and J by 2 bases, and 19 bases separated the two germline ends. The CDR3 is CASSHPRARATNTGELFF. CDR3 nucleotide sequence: TGCGCCAGCAGCCATCCAAGGGCCAGGGCCACCAACACCGGGGAGCTGTTTTTT.

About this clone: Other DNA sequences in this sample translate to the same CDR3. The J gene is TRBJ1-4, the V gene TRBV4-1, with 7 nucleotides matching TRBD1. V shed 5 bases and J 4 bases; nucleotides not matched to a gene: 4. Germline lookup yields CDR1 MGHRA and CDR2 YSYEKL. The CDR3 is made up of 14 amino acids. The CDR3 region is CASSAGQNNEKLFF. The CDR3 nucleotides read TGCGCCAGCAGCGCGGGACAGAATAATGAAAAACTGTTTTTT.

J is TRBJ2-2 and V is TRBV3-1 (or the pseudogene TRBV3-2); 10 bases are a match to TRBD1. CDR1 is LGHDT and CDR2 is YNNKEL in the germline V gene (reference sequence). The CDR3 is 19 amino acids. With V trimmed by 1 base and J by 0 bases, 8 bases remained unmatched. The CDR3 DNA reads TGTGCCAGCAGCCAAGTTCGTAGACAGGGGGCGCCGAACACCGGGGAGCTGTTTTTT. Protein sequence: CASSQVRRQGAPNTGELFF.

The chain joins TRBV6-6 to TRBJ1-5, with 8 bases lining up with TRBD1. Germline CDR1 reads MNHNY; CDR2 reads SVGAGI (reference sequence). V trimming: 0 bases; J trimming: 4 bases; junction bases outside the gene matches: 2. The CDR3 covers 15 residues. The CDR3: CASSYSQGANQPQHF. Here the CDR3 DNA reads TGTGCCAGCAGTTACTCTCAGGGGGCGAATCAGCCCCAGCATTTT.

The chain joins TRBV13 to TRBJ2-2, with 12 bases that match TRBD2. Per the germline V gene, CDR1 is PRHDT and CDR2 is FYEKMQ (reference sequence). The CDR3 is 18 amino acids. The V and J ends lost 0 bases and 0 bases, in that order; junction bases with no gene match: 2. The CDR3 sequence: CASSLGLAGGPNTGELFF. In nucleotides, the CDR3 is TGTGCCAGCAGCTTAGGCCTAGCGGGGGGGCCGAACACCGGGGAGCTGTTTTTT.

CDR3 residues: CASSVVGGNTDTQYF. In DNA form, the CDR3 reads TGTGCCAGCAGCGTAGTGGGGGGGAACACAGATACGCAGTATTTT. The chain is built from TRBV9 and TRBJ2-3; TRBD2 matches 7 bases. CDR1 is SGDLS, CDR2 YYNGEE, per germline. The CDR3 has 15 amino acids. The ends lost 0 bases at V and 2 bases at J; junction bases unmatched: 3.

The CDR3 protein is CASSPRTSGDYNEQFF. CDR3 sequence (DNA): TGTGCCAGCAGCCCCAGGACTAGCGGGGACTACAATGAGCAGTTCTTC. V and J are TRBV9 and TRBJ2-1; 12 nucleotides align to TRBD2. Trimming at V came to 4 bases and at J to 3 bases, leaving 5 bases not matched to a gene. This CDR3 comprises 16 residues. Germline loops: CDR1 SGDLS, CDR2 YYNGEE.

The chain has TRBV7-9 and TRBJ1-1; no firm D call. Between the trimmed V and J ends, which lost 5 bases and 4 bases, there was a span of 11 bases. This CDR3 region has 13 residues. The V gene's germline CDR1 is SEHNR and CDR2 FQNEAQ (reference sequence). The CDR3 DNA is TGTGCCAGCAGCGCGGTCCGGATCACTGAAGCTTTCTTT. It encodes CASSAVRITEAFF. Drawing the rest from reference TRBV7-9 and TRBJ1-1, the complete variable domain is DTGVSQNPRHKITKRGQNVTFRCDPISEHNRLYWYRQTLGQGPEFLTYFQNEAQLEKSRLLSDRFSAERPKGSFSTLEIQRTEQGDSAMYLCASSAVRITEAFFGQGTRLTVV.

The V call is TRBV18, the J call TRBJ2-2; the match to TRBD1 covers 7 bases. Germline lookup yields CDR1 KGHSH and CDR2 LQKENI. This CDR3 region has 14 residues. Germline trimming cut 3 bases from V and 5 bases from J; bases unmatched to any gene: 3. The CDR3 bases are TGTGCCAGCTCACCGGGACAGCGAACCGGGGAGCTGTTTTTT. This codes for CASSPGQRTGELFF.

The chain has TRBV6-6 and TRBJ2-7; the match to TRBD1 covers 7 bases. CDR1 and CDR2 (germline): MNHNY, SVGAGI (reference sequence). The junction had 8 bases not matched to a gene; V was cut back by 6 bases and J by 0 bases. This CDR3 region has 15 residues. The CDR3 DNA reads TGTGCCAGCAGCACCGGGACAGCTTTCTCCTACGAGCAGTACTTC. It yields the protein CASSTGTAFSYEQYF.

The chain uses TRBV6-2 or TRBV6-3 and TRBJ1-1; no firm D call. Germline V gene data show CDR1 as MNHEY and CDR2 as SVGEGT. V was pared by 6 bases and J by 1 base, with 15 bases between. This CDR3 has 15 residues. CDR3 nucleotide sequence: TGTGCCAGCAGCCGAGCCGGAGACGGGAACACTGAAGCTTTCTTT. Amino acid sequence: CASSRAGDGNTEAFF.

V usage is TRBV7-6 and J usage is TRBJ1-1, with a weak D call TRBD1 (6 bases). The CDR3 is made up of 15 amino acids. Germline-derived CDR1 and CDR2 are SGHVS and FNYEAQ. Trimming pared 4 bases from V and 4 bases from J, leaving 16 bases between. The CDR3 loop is CASSSDFGGITEAFF. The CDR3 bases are TGTGCCAGCAGCTCCGATTTTGGGGGCATCACTGAAGCTTTCTTT. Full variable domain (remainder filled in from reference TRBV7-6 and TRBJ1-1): GAGVSQSPRYKVTKRGQDVALRCDPISGHVSLYWYRQALGQGPEFLTYFNYEAQQDKSGLPNDRFSAERPEGSISTLTIQRTEQRDSAMYRCASSSDFGGITEAFFGQGTRLTVV.

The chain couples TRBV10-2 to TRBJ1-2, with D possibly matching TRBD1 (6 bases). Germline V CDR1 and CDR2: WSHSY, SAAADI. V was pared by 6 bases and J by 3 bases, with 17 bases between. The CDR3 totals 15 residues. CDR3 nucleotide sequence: TGCGCCAGCAGCAATTACCTCAGGGGAGACTATGGCTACACCTTC. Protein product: CASSNYLRGDYGYTF.

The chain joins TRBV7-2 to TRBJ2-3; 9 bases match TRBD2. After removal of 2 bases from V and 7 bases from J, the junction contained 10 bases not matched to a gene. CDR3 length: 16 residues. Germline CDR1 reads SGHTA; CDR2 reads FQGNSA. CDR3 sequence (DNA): TGTGCCAGCAGCTTACAGTCTGCGGGGGGGCCATATACGCAGTATTTT. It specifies CASSLQSAGGPYTQYF.

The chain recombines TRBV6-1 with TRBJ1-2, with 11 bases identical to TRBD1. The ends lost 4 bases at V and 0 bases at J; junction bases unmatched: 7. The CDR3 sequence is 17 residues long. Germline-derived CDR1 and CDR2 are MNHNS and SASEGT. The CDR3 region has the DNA TGTGCCAGCAGTGGCCGGGACAGGGGGAAAGCTAACTATGGCTACACCTTC. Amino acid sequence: CASSGRDRGKANYGYTF.